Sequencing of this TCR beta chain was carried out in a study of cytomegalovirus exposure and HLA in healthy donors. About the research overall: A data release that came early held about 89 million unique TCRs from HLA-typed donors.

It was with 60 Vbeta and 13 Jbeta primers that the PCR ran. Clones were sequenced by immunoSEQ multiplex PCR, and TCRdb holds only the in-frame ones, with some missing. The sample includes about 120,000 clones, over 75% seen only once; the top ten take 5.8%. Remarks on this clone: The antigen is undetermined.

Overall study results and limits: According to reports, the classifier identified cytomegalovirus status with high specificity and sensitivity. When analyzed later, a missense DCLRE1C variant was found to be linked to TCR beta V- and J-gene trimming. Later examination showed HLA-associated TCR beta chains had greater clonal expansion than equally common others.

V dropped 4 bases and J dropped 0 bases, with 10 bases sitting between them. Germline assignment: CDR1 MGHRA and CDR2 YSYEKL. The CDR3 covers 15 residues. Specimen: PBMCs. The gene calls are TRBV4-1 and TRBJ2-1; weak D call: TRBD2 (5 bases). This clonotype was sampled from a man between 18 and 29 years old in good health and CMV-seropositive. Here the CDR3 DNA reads TGCGCCAGCAGCCCGGCTAGCCGCTCCTACAATGAGCAGTTCTTC. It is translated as CASSPASRSYNEQFF.